The 23 T cell receptor beta chains reported below all come from one sample, sequenced in a study of blood T cell repertoires in COVID-19. The repertoire was sequenced with immunoSEQ multiplex PCR; TCRdb's copy has only in-frame clones and lacks some. The sample has 99,000 or so clones, 90% to 95% seen once; the top ten hold approximately 6%. The sample comprised peripheral blood. All receptors come from a human donor in a cohort sampled during active COVID-19.

The chain employs TRBV4-2 and TRBJ2-7; D perhaps matches TRBD2 (6 bases). CDR1 is LGHNA, CDR2 YNFKEQ, per germline. The CDR3 covers 15 residues. V dropped 0 bases and J dropped 3 bases, with 12 bases sitting between them. CDR3 coding DNA: TGTGCCAGCAGCCAAGATAATCTAGCGAGCTACGAGCAGTACTTC. Translation gives CASSQDNLASYEQYF.

The chain has TRBV6-1 and TRBJ2-5; 7 nucleotides agree with TRBD1. The CDR3 covers 15 residues. Germline values: CDR1 MNHNS, CDR2 SASEGT. J gave up 3 bases and V 3 bases, and 7 bases lay outside the gene matches. The DNA for the CDR3 is TGTGCCAGCAGTGATAAATGGGACAGCGAAGAGACCCAGTACTTC. This translates into CASSDKWDSEETQYF.

A single count supports this clone. The gene calls are TRBV30 and TRBJ1-2; 10 bases fit TRBD1. The V and J ends lost 4 bases and 8 bases, in that order; junction bases with no gene match: 10. CDR3 length equals 14 residues. Germline V gene sequence: CDR1 GTSNPN, CDR2 SVGIG (reference sequence). CDR3 region: CAWNRRDRGYGYTF. CDR3 bases: TGTGCCTGGAATCGTCGGGACAGGGGTTACGGCTACACCTTC.

The rearrangement links TRBV11-2 to TRBJ2-7; 10 nucleotides line up with TRBD2. After removal of 4 bases from V and 5 bases from J, the junction contained 11 bases not matched to a gene. The CDR3 has 16 amino acids. CDR1 SGHAT and CDR2 FQNNGV come from the germline V gene. DNA of the CDR3: TGTGCCAGCAGCTCGGTGACCGGGACTAGCGTAAACGAGCAGTACTTC. Its protein product is CASSSVTGTSVNEQYF.

In its sample, this clone was seen many times. This sequence joins TRBV10-3 and TRBJ1-4; 7 bases fit TRBD1. Germline CDR1 is ENHRY and CDR2 is SYGVKD. This CDR3 is built from 14 residues. The ends lost 3 bases at V and 7 bases at J; junction bases unmatched: 5. CDR3 protein: CAISEGGGIEKLFF. In DNA, the CDR3 is TGTGCCATCAGTGAAGGGGGCGGCATTGAAAAACTGTTTTTT.

As concerns this clone: The junction differs from germline at one of its ends, possibly a read error. The chain employs TRBV27 and TRBJ2-5, with TRBD1 matching 10 bases. This CDR3 contains 16 residues. Looked up from germline, CDR1 is MNHEY and CDR2 is SMNVEV (reference sequence). Written as DNA, the CDR3 is TGTGCCAGCAGGCGACAGGGGGCTGAGGGTGCCCAATCCACGAACTTC. Protein: CASRRQGAEGAQSTNF.

This sequence joins TRBV7-2 and TRBJ2-1; TRBD2 aligns across 7 bases. Trimming at V came to 5 bases and at J to 6 bases, leaving 4 bases not matched to a gene. Germline V gene lookup returns CDR1 SGHTA and CDR2 FQGNSA. The CDR3 length is 13 residues. CDR3 residues: CASSPRGGNEQFF. CDR3 DNA: TGTGCCAGCAGCCCCCGCGGGGGCAATGAGCAGTTCTTC.

This rearrangement joins TRBV6-5 to TRBJ2-1; 12 bases are shared with TRBD2. The J segment lost 4 bases and the V segment lost 2 bases, leaving 0 bases of the junction unmatched. From germline, CDR1 is MNHEY and CDR2 SVGAGI. CDR3 length: 15 residues. CDR3 region: CASSYTSGRYNEQFF. The CDR3 DNA is TGTGCCAGCAGTTACACTAGCGGGAGGTACAATGAGCAGTTCTTC.

The rearrangement links TRBV4-2 to TRBJ2-2, with 14 bases fitting TRBD2. V trimming: 1 base; J trimming: 4 bases; junction bases outside the gene matches: 8. CDR1 and CDR2 (germline): LGHNA, YNFKEQ. The CDR3 is made up of 19 amino acids. CDR3 nucleotides: TGTGCCAGCAGCCAAGTGACTAGCGGGAGGGCCGGGGGCACCGGGGAGCTGTTTTTT. Its translation: CASSQVTSGRAGGTGELFF.

V gene TRBV9 combines with J gene TRBJ1-2; D unresolved. V was trimmed by 3 bases and J by 3 bases, leaving 15 bases between them. The CDR3 is 15 residues long. Per germline, CDR1 SGDLS and CDR2 YYNGEE. Here the CDR3 reads CASSGEGIRDYGYTF. Written as DNA, the CDR3 is TGTGCCAGCAGCGGTGAGGGAATCCGTGACTATGGCTACACCTTC.

The V and J genes are TRBV28 and TRBJ2-7; tentatively, D is TRBD2 (5 bases). CDR1 MDHEN and CDR2 SYDVKM come from the germline V gene. The CDR3 is 13 residues long. V was shortened by 10 bases and J by 3 bases, with 16 bases between the two germline ends. DNA of the CDR3: TGTGCCACCCGGTTGGGCGGACTCTACGAGCAGTACTTC. Translating it yields CATRLGGLYEQYF.

The CDR3 DNA follows: TGTGCCAGCAGCCGCGGGACAGAGAACACTGAAGCTTTCTTT. Protein product: CASSRGTENTEAFF. The V gene is TRBV5-4, the J gene TRBJ1-1; TRBD1 matches 7 bases. The CDR3 loop spans 14 amino acids. With 4 bases clipped from V and 1 base from J, the junction kept 4 bases outside the gene matches. Germline CDR1 is SGHNT and CDR2 is YYREEE (reference sequence). The variable domain in full, with the rest retrieved from reference TRBV5-4 and TRBJ1-1, is ETGVTQSPTHLIKTRGQQVTLRCSSQSGHNTVSWYQQALGQGPQFIFQYYREEENGRGNFPPRFSGLQFPNYSSELNVNALELDDSALYLCASSRGTENTEAFFGQGTRLTVV.

The rearrangement uses TRBV7-2 and TRBJ2-7; D not resolved. This CDR3 has 14 amino acids. Germline loops: CDR1 SGHTA, CDR2 FQGNSA. The germline V and J ends were trimmed by 5 bases and 4 bases, with 15 bases remaining between them. Here the CDR3 DNA reads TGTGCCAGCAGCAACGCTGACAAGCTTTACGAGCAGTACTTC. As protein: CASSNADKLYEQYF. The variable domain in full, completed from reference TRBV7-2 and TRBJ2-7, reads GAGVSQSPSNKVTEKGKDVELRCDPISGHTALYWYRQSLGQGLEFLIYFQGNSAPDKSGLPSDRFSAERTGGSVSTLTIQRTQQEDSAVYLCASSNADKLYEQYFGPGTRLTVT.

The chain recombines TRBV18 with TRBJ1-1; a possible D gene is TRBD1 (6 bases). Trimming removed 7 bases from V and 5 bases from J, with 11 bases in between. This CDR3 is built from 12 residues. The V gene's germline CDR1 is KGHSH and CDR2 LQKENI. DNA for the CDR3: TGTGCCAGCTTCCAAGACAGGACTGAAGCTTTCTTT. Translating it yields CASFQDRTEAFF.

In its sample, this clone was seen once. This sequence joins TRBV9 and TRBJ1-5; D is ambiguous. V lost 2 bases to trimming and J lost 3 bases, with 9 bases between them. In germline, CDR1 is SGDLS, CDR2 YYNGEE. The CDR3 length is 14 residues. DNA for the CDR3: TGTGCCAGCAGCGTCGCGCCCTCCAATCAGCCCCAGCATTTT. Its translation: CASSVAPSNQPQHF.

This clone has just one count. The chain links TRBV6-5 to TRBJ2-2; D perhaps matches TRBD2 (6 bases). The CDR3 sequence is 14 residues long. The V gene's germline CDR1 is MNHEY and CDR2 SVGAGI. V was clipped by 2 bases and J by 7 bases, with 11 bases between them. The CDR3 spells CASSYGGANGELFF. CDR3 coding DNA: TGTGCCAGCAGTTACGGCGGGGCAAACGGGGAGCTGTTTTTT.

The V gene is TRBV30, the J gene TRBJ1-2; 8 bases map to TRBD1. Germline CDR1 reads GTSNPN; CDR2 reads SVGIG (reference sequence). The CDR3 is made up of 13 amino acids. V trimming: 6 bases; J trimming: 4 bases; junction bases outside the gene matches: 7. The CDR3 loop is CACQGAGVYGYTF. Here the CDR3 DNA reads TGTGCCTGTCAGGGGGCTGGAGTCTATGGCTACACCTTC. The full variable domain, its missing parts supplied by reference TRBV30 and TRBJ1-2, is SQTIHQWPATLVQPVGSPLSLECTVEGTSNPNLYWYRQAAGRGLQLLFYSVGIGQISSEVPQNLSASRPQDRQFILSSKKLLLSDSGFYLCACQGAGVYGYTFGSGTRLTVV.

The rearrangement uses TRBV5-8 and TRBJ2-1; a possible D gene is TRBD2 (7 bases). Trimming pared 1 base from V and 7 bases from J, leaving 18 bases between. Germline CDR1 SGHTS, CDR2 YDEGEE. This CDR3 comprises 16 residues. The CDR3 nucleotides are TGTGCCAGCAGCTTGTGGCGGGGGCAGGCGTGGAATGAGCAGTTCTTC. Translated, it gives CASSLWRGQAWNEQFF.

The V gene is TRBV18, the J gene TRBJ1-1, with D maybe TRBD1 (6 bases). CDR3 length: 14 residues. CDR1 KGHSH and CDR2 LQKENI come from the germline V gene. V was cut by 4 bases and J by 3 bases, with 12 bases left in between. CDR3 nucleotides: TGTGCCAGCTCACTAGACAGGTGGGACACTGAAGCTTTCTTT. It specifies CASSLDRWDTEAFF.

The chain has TRBV4-2 and TRBJ1-3; D ambiguous. This CDR3 has 16 residues. The V end was cut by 3 bases, the J end by 0 bases, with 12 bases between. CDR1 and CDR2 from the germline V gene are LGHNA and YNFKEQ. The chain's CDR3 is CASSHAAGYSGNTIYF. CDR3 sequence (DNA): TGTGCCAGCAGCCATGCCGCAGGCTACTCTGGAAACACCATATATTTT.

The J gene is TRBJ1-2, the V gene TRBV7-8; D gene unclear. With 3 bases removed from V and 3 bases from J, the gap between germline ends came to 14 bases. The CDR3 sequence is 15 residues long. Per the germline V gene, CDR1 is SGHVS and CDR2 is FQNEAQ. CDR3 amino acids: CASSFAASRDYGYTF. The CDR3 bases are TGTGCCAGCAGCTTTGCAGCCTCTAGAGACTATGGCTACACCTTC.

This clone occurred once. This chain connects TRBV19 to TRBJ1-6, with D maybe TRBD1 (5 bases). CDR3 length equals 14 residues. Germline CDR1 LNHDA, CDR2 SQIVND (reference sequence). V lost 7 bases, J lost 8 bases, and 15 bases lay in between. CDR3 nucleotide sequence: TGTGCCAGTATGGGAGGACCGGGGCATTCACCCCTCCACTTT. As protein: CASMGGPGHSPLHF.

The CDR3 coding sequence is TGCGCCAGCAGCCCCCGCCTAGCGTATAGCTCCTACAATGAGCAGTTCTTC. Translation gives CASSPRLAYSSYNEQFF. V usage is TRBV5-1 and J usage is TRBJ2-1; D might be TRBD2 (6 bases). The ends were cut back, 4 bases at V and 0 bases at J, with 17 bases in the middle. Germline values: CDR1 SGHRS, CDR2 YFSETQ. The CDR3 covers 17 residues.